Sequencing of this T cell receptor beta chain was carried out in a study of cytomegalovirus exposure and HLA in healthy donors. The PCR employed 60 Vbeta primers together with 13 Jbeta primers. Repertoires were generated with immunoSEQ multiplex PCR, while TCRdb's copy carries only in-frame clones and drops some. The sample has 130,000 to 150,000 clones, about 80% seen once. V dropped 4 bases and J dropped 6; count of bases not matched to a gene: 9. The CDR3 extends over 14 amino acids. In germline, CDR1 is MGHDK, CDR2 SYGVNS. Sequences were obtained from PBMCs. The source is a man aged 18 to 30 in good health and CMV-seronegative. This rearrangement joins TRBV25-1 to TRBJ2-7, with TRBD2 matching over 7 bases. DNA of the CDR3: TGTGCCAGCAGTGGTTGGGTCGGGGGGTCCGAGCAGTACTTC. Residues: CASSGWVGGSEQYF.